This T cell receptor (beta chain) was found in a study of T-cell memory formation after mild COVID-19. Whole-study context: The study found TCR clusters largely donor specific. The study, taken as a whole, reports: Clones shrinking between day 15 and 85 showed a balanced CD4/CD8 split, and those that grew later tilted toward CD4+.

The CDR3 extends over 14 amino acids. Looked up from germline, CDR1 is ENHRY and CDR2 is SYGVKD. The V segment lost 6 bases and the J segment 5 bases; nucleotides outside the gene matches: 4. TCRdb processed the 5' RACE reads anew with MiXCR; each CDR3 protein has one entry. The data contain a few hundred thousand distinct CDR3 sequences, under 20% of them singletons. This clonotype occurred a few times. As yet, its antigen is unknown. The gene calls are TRBV10-3 and TRBJ2-7; TRBD2 agrees at 13 bases. This clonotype originated in a man between 18 and 29 years old who had mild COVID-19 (a few samples of this study predate the infection). Cell type and time point are not known. Specimen: PBMCs or a T cell subset sorted from them (not recorded which). The CDR3 DNA sequence: TGTGCCATCAGAGGACTAGCGGGGGAAGACGAGCAGTACTTC. This gives the protein CAIRGLAGEDEQYF.